Following are 31 T cell receptor beta chains from one sample sequenced in a study of long-term antiretroviral therapy in people with HIV. Researchers report immunoSEQ v3.0 was run at survey level. Profiling relied on immunoSEQ multiplex PCR, and the TCRdb table lists in-frame clones only, not all of them. The table includes around 20,000 clones, 76% detected once. Sample: unsorted PBMCs, taken 0.5 years before starting antiretroviral therapy. The receptors originated from a man between 18 and 35 years old with HIV.

This clone has only one observation. The rearrangement joins TRBV18 to TRBJ2-1, with D perhaps matching TRBD1 or TRBD2 (5 bases each). V dropped 3 bases and J dropped 7 bases, with 19 bases sitting between them. Germline-derived CDR1 and CDR2 are KGHSH and LQKENI. This CDR3 contains 16 residues. Here the CDR3 reads CASSPPPKLAGNEQFF. Written as DNA, the CDR3 is TGTGCCAGCTCACCCCCTCCTAAGCTAGCAGGGAATGAGCAGTTCTTC.

This rearrangement joins TRBV19 to TRBJ1-1, with 8 bases aligning to TRBD1. CDR1 and CDR2 from the germline V gene are LNHDA and SQIVND (reference sequence). The CDR3 totals 16 residues. J gave up 5 bases and V 2 bases, and 10 bases lay outside the gene matches. The chain's CDR3 is CASSIKNRGFRTEAFF. CDR3 nucleotides: TGTGCCAGTAGTATAAAGAACAGGGGGTTTCGGACTGAAGCTTTCTTT. The complete variable domain, with remaining parts taken from reference TRBV19 and TRBJ1-1, reads DGGITQSPKYLFRKEGQNVTLSCEQNLNHDAMYWYRQDPGQGLRLIYYSQIVNDFQKGDIAEGYSVSREKKESFPLTVTSAQKNPTAFYLCASSIKNRGFRTEAFFGQGTRLTVV.

V gene TRBV10-2 combines with J gene TRBJ2-7, with 8 bases identical to TRBD1. The V gene's germline CDR1 is WSHSY and CDR2 SAAADI. The V and J ends lost 2 bases and 3 bases, in that order; junction bases with no gene match: 3. The CDR3 runs to 14 residues. In nucleotides, the CDR3 is TGCGCCAGCAGTGAGGGACAGGGAGGCTACGAGCAGTACTTC. This gives the protein CASSEGQGGYEQYF.

This chain connects TRBV6-6 to TRBJ2-5, with 9 bases fitting TRBD1. This CDR3 has 16 amino acids. J was trimmed by 5 bases and V by 0 bases; bases with no gene match: 7. Germline CDR1 is MNHNY and CDR2 is SVGAGI (reference sequence). CDR3 in DNA: TGTGCCAGCAGTTACTCGGACAGGGGTAATGGGGAGACCCAGTACTTC. Translation gives CASSYSDRGNGETQYF.

The V gene is TRBV4-1, the J gene TRBJ2-7; TRBD2 is a possible D gene (6 bases). V lost 0 bases to trimming and J lost 2 bases, with 11 bases between them. This CDR3 is 15 amino acids long. CDR1 and CDR2 (germline): MGHRA, YSYEKL. CDR3 residues: CASSQEAGRPYEQYF. DNA of the CDR3: TGCGCCAGCAGCCAAGAGGCGGGAAGACCCTACGAGCAGTACTTC.

The chain has TRBV7-2 and TRBJ1-5, with TRBD1 as a possible D gene (5 bases). CDR3 size: 15 residues. Trimming shortened V by 7 bases and J by 0 bases, and 13 bases separated the two germline ends. Germline V CDR1 and CDR2: SGHTA, FQGNSA. The CDR3 is CASTPGQYSNQPQHF. CDR3 sequence (DNA): TGTGCCAGCACCCCGGGGCAGTATAGCAATCAGCCCCAGCATTTT. The variable domain in full, completed from reference TRBV7-2 and TRBJ1-5, reads GAGVSQSPSNKVTEKGKDVELRCDPISGHTALYWYRQSLGQGLEFLIYFQGNSAPDKSGLPSDRFSAERTGGSVSTLTIQRTQQEDSAVYLCASTPGQYSNQPQHFGDGTRLSIL.

The gene calls are TRBV7-8 and TRBJ2-1; 8 positions agree with TRBD2. V dropped 3 bases and J dropped 8; count of bases not matched to a gene: 6. CDR3 length: 14 residues. CDR1 is SGHVS and CDR2 is FQNEAQ in the germline V gene. DNA of the CDR3: TGTGCCAGCAGCTTGAGCGGGAGCCCCCATGAGCAGTTCTTC. Its translation is CASSLSGSPHEQFF.

This clone has only a few counts. This chain links TRBV19 with TRBJ1-1, with D uncertain. The CDR3 contains 12 residues. The germline V gene encodes CDR1 LNHDA and CDR2 SQIVND (reference sequence). V lost 8 bases and J lost 2, with 9 bases in between. Written as DNA, the CDR3 is TGTGCCAGTGGACCCCGTAACACTGAAGCTTTCTTT. This encodes CASGPRNTEAFF. Based on the CDR3 plus reference TRBV19 and TRBJ1-1, the full variable domain is DGGITQSPKYLFRKEGQNVTLSCEQNLNHDAMYWYRQDPGQGLRLIYYSQIVNDFQKGDIAEGYSVSREKKESFPLTVTSAQKNPTAFYLCASGPRNTEAFFGQGTRLTVV.

This sequence joins TRBV4-1 and TRBJ2-2; 14 bases line up with TRBD2. The V gene's germline CDR1 is MGHRA and CDR2 YSYEKL. With 9 bases clipped from V and 4 bases from J, the junction kept 4 bases outside the gene matches. The CDR3 runs to 15 residues. In DNA, the CDR3 is TGCGCCAGTGGACTAGCGGGAGGAGGCACCGGGGAGCTGTTTTTT. Translated, it gives CASGLAGGGTGELFF.

The CDR3 DNA reads as TGCGCCAGCAGCCAAGATCCAGCGTCCTATACTGAAGCTTTCTTT. Encoded protein: CASSQDPASYTEAFF. This chain uses TRBV4-1 with TRBJ1-1; unclear D gene. The V end was cut by 0 bases, the J end by 5 bases, with 13 bases between. The CDR3 has 15 residues. The germline gives CDR1 MGHRA, CDR2 YSYEKL.

The V call is TRBV28, the J call TRBJ2-7; D unresolved. This CDR3 region has 12 residues. In germline, CDR1 is MDHEN, CDR2 SYDVKM. Trimming removed 5 bases from V and 3 bases from J, with 8 bases in between. CDR3 DNA sequence: TGTGCCAGCAGTCTGAGGAACTACGAGCAGTACTTC. Residues: CASSLRNYEQYF.

This rearrangement joins TRBV5-6 to TRBJ1-2; 8 nucleotides match TRBD1. V was pared by 4 bases and J by 7 bases, with 9 bases of the junction left unmatched. Germline CDR1 is SGHDT and CDR2 is YYEEEE. The CDR3 covers 14 residues. The CDR3 region has the DNA TGTGCCAGCAGCCCGGGGACAGGTTATCGTGGCTACACCTTC. Translating gives CASSPGTGYRGYTF.

This clone has a handful of counts. The rearrangement joins TRBV28 to TRBJ1-5; a possible D gene is TRBD1 (5 bases). CDR3 length equals 18 residues. The germline V and J ends were trimmed by 6 bases and 2 bases, with 23 bases remaining between them. Germline values: CDR1 MDHEN, CDR2 SYDVKM. CDR3 DNA sequence: TGTGCCAGCAGCACCCGGGGGACGGTTAAATTGGGCAATCAGCCCCAGCATTTT. Amino acids: CASSTRGTVKLGNQPQHF. Drawing the rest from reference TRBV28 and TRBJ1-5, the complete variable domain is DVKVTQSSRYLVKRTGEKVFLECVQDMDHENMFWYRQDPGLGLRLIYFSYDVKMKEKGDIPEGYSVSREKKERFSLILESASTNQTSMYLCASSTRGTVKLGNQPQHFGDGTRLSIL.

The V gene is TRBV14, the J gene TRBJ1-5, with TRBD1 as a possible D gene (6 bases). The CDR3 length is 15 residues. Trimming removed 1 base at V and 4 bases at J, with 11 bases between. Germline V CDR1 and CDR2: SGHDN, FVKESK. The CDR3 here is CASSQGSGVNQPQHF. For the CDR3, the DNA is TGTGCCAGCAGCCAAGGGTCAGGGGTGAATCAGCCCCAGCATTTT.

This sequence joins TRBV4-3 and TRBJ1-1; tentative D call: TRBD1 (6 bases). The CDR3 has 16 amino acids. The germline V gene has CDR1 LGHNA and CDR2 YSLEER. V shed 0 bases and J shed 3 bases, with 14 bases lying between them. The CDR3 loop is CASSQDLGARDTEAFF. The CDR3 DNA reads TGCGCCAGCAGCCAAGATCTGGGGGCTCGGGACACTGAAGCTTTCTTT.

This clone is medium-sized (0.01 to 0.1%) in the sample. The V call is TRBV6-1, the J call TRBJ1-2, with 7 bases aligning to TRBD1. The trim removed 3 bases at V and 4 bases at J, leaving 5 bases unmatched. Germline lookup yields CDR1 MNHNS and CDR2 SASEGT. The CDR3 covers 14 residues. The chain's CDR3 is CASSDGQASYGYTF. DNA for the CDR3: TGTGCCAGCAGTGACGGACAGGCCTCCTATGGCTACACCTTC.

This clone was recorded only once. CDR3 region: CASSPPYIQSEQFF. CDR3 sequence (DNA): TGTGCCAGCAGCCCCCCGTACATTCAATCTGAGCAGTTCTTC. This rearrangement joins TRBV28 to TRBJ2-1, with D uncertain. This CDR3 contains 14 residues. From germline, CDR1 is MDHEN and CDR2 SYDVKM. Trimming cost V 6 bases and J 9 bases, with 18 bases left between them.

The chain joins TRBV19 to TRBJ2-1, with a possible D match to TRBD1 (7 bases). Trimming pared 3 bases from V and 7 bases from J, leaving 10 bases between. The CDR3 runs to 13 residues. The germline CDR1 and CDR2 sequences are LNHDA and SQIVND (reference sequence). The CDR3 DNA reads as TGTGCCAGTAGTATCTCAGGGGGGAATGAGCAGTTCTTC. Its translation: CASSISGGNEQFF.

The rearrangement uses TRBV28 and TRBJ2-7; 11 bases are a match to TRBD1. The CDR3 consists of 15 residues. The trim removed 6 bases at V and 4 bases at J, leaving 8 bases unmatched. Germline loops: CDR1 MDHEN, CDR2 SYDVKM. The CDR3 nucleotides read TGTGCCAGCAGCATAGGACAGGGGGCTATGTACGAGCAGTACTTC. Amino acid sequence: CASSIGQGAMYEQYF. The whole variable domain, filled in from reference TRBV28 and TRBJ2-7, reads DVKVTQSSRYLVKRTGEKVFLECVQDMDHENMFWYRQDPGLGLRLIYFSYDVKMKEKGDIPEGYSVSREKKERFSLILESASTNQTSMYLCASSIGQGAMYEQYFGPGTRLTVT.

The rearrangement links TRBV7-2 to TRBJ1-1; 12 positions agree with TRBD1. The CDR3 consists of 16 residues. J was trimmed by 4 bases and V by 5 bases; bases with no gene match: 8. Germline CDR1 is SGHTA and CDR2 is FQGNSA. The CDR3 DNA sequence: TGTGCCAGCAGCCCCAGGGACAGGGGGCGCCGCACTGAAGCTTTCTTT. Protein product: CASSPRDRGRRTEAFF.

The chain couples TRBV28 to TRBJ2-7, with TRBD2 as a possible D gene (5 bases). Trimming cost V 3 bases and J 0 bases, with 18 bases left between them. Germline values: CDR1 MDHEN, CDR2 SYDVKM. The CDR3 covers 17 residues. CDR3 DNA: TGTGCCAGCAGTTTCATTCCGGAGCGGCAGACCTCCTACGAGCAGTACTTC. This sequence encodes CASSFIPERQTSYEQYF.

DNA of the CDR3: TGTGCCAGCAGTTTATCGCCTAGCGGGAAAAGCGAGCAGTACTTC. This encodes CASSLSPSGKSEQYF. The chain carries TRBV27 and TRBJ2-7; 9 nucleotides align to TRBD2. The CDR3 extends over 15 amino acids. CDR1 MNHEY and CDR2 SMNVEV come from the germline V gene (reference sequence). V dropped 0 bases and J dropped 6; count of bases not matched to a gene: 6.

The V call is TRBV4-3, the J call TRBJ1-3, with D hard to call. Germline assignment: CDR1 LGHNA and CDR2 YSLEER. This CDR3 is built from 15 residues. Trimming removed 4 bases at V and 3 bases at J, with 13 bases between. CDR3 bases: TGCGCCAGCAGCCCAGGACGGCCGTATGGAAACACCATATATTTT. Its protein is CASSPGRPYGNTIYF.

The chain links TRBV13 to TRBJ1-2; perhaps TRBD1 as D (5 bases). This CDR3 spans 13 amino acids. V shed 0 bases and J shed 5 bases, with 7 bases lying between them. The germline CDR1 and CDR2 sequences are PRHDT and FYEKMQ (reference sequence). Here the CDR3 reads CASSLGTEYGYTF. The CDR3 nucleotides read TGTGCCAGCAGCTTAGGGACAGAATATGGCTACACCTTC.

The V call is TRBV7-2, the J call TRBJ2-7, with D possibly TRBD2 on 5 matching bases. The length of the CDR3 is 14 residues. Germline V gene data show CDR1 as SGHTA and CDR2 as FQGNSA. V was shortened by 1 base and J by 5 bases, with 12 bases between the two germline ends. The CDR3 region has the DNA TGTGCCAGCAGCTTAGTGATCCCCGGGGACGAGCAGTACTTC. As protein: CASSLVIPGDEQYF.

The gene calls are TRBV10-2 and TRBJ2-1; 9 bases are shared with TRBD2. V dropped 5 bases and J dropped 6; count of bases not matched to a gene: 8. The CDR3 loop spans 15 amino acids. The germline CDR1 and CDR2 sequences are WSHSY and SAAADI. CDR3 DNA sequence: TGCGCCAGCAGTCCCAGCGGGGGGTTCCCCAATGAGCAGTTCTTC. It yields the protein CASSPSGGFPNEQFF.

The gene calls are TRBV7-9 and TRBJ1-1; D not certain. Per the germline V gene, CDR1 is SEHNR and CDR2 is FQNEAQ (reference sequence). The CDR3 is 12 amino acids. Trimming took 1 base from V and 4 from J, leaving 4 bases between them. In DNA form, the CDR3 reads TGTGCCAGCAGCTTAGGGACCACTGAAGCTTTCTTT. This encodes CASSLGTTEAFF.

This clone was found a few times. This sequence joins TRBV9 and TRBJ2-7; perhaps TRBD1 as D (5 bases). V was shortened by 0 bases and J by 0 bases, with 10 bases between the two germline ends. The germline V gene has CDR1 SGDLS and CDR2 YYNGEE. The CDR3 contains 15 residues. The CDR3 sequence is CASSVAGNPSYEQYF. CDR3 DNA: TGTGCCAGCAGCGTAGCAGGGAATCCCTCCTACGAGCAGTACTTC.

By proportion, this clone is large (0.1 to 1%). The chain has TRBV28 and TRBJ2-2; a weak D match, TRBD1 (5 bases). Germline assignment: CDR1 MDHEN and CDR2 SYDVKM. CDR3 length equals 13 residues. The germline V and J ends were trimmed by 4 bases and 7 bases, with 10 bases remaining between them. The CDR3, as DNA: TGTGCCAGCAGTTCTATAGGGGACGGGGAGCTGTTTTTT. Translation gives CASSSIGDGELFF.

This clone is a singleton in its sample. The chain employs TRBV6-6 and TRBJ1-5; D is ambiguous. Germline V lookup: CDR1 MNHNY, CDR2 SVGAGI (reference sequence). Trimming removed 6 bases at V and 4 bases at J, with 10 bases between. CDR3 length: 13 amino acids. For the CDR3, the DNA is TGTGCCAGCAGAGGATTGGTGAATCAGCCCCAGCATTTT. Its translation: CASRGLVNQPQHF.

Here the CDR3 DNA reads TGTGCCAGCAGCGAGACAAGGACTAGCGGAATGAACACCGGGGAGCTGTTTTTT. It translates to CASSETRTSGMNTGELFF. J is TRBJ2-2 and V is TRBV9, with 10 nucleotides matching TRBD2. Germline V lookup: CDR1 SGDLS, CDR2 YYNGEE. The V and J ends lost 3 bases and 1 base, in that order; junction bases with no gene match: 9. The CDR3 is made up of 18 amino acids.